These 29 T cell receptor beta chains were all obtained from the same sample, sequenced in a study of Tregs in tolerant kidney transplant recipients. The data were produced by immunoSEQ multiplex PCR, yet TCRdb's version contains in-frame clones alone and is incomplete. The sample includes about 110,000 clones, around 90% of them seen just once. The input for sequencing was CD4+ T cells from blood, taken before the transplant. These receptors all come from a human donor who received a combined kidney and bone marrow transplant.

J is TRBJ2-2 and V is TRBV7-8; 8 bases match TRBD1. The CDR3 has 16 residues. The germline V gene has CDR1 SGHVS and CDR2 FQNEAQ. The V and J ends lost 5 bases and 1 base, in that order; junction bases with no gene match: 6. CDR3 nucleotide sequence: TGTGCCAGCAGCCCTAGGACAGGGATGAACACCGGGGAGCTGTTTTTT. This codes for CASSPRTGMNTGELFF. Complete variable domain (other parts from reference TRBV7-8 and TRBJ2-2): GAGVSQSPRYKVAKRGQDVALRCDPISGHVSLFWYQQALGQGPEFLTYFQNEAQLDKSGLPSDRFFAERPEGSVSTLKIQRTQQEDSAVYLCASSPRTGMNTGELFFGEGSRLTVL.

This clone was seen a handful of times. The chain couples TRBV7-9 to TRBJ1-5; D remains unclear. This CDR3 is 14 amino acids long. CDR1 is SEHNR, CDR2 FQNEAQ, per germline (reference sequence). The V end was cut by 2 bases, the J end by 7 bases, with 12 bases between. In DNA form, the CDR3 reads TGTGCCAGCAGCTTAAACGGGGTAGGGCAGCCCCAGCATTTT. This encodes CASSLNGVGQPQHF.

V is TRBV19 and J is TRBJ2-7; 8 bases map to TRBD1. Trimming took 4 bases from V and 4 from J; bases not matched to a gene: 15. Germline V gives CDR1 LNHDA, CDR2 SQIVND (reference sequence). The CDR3 is 17 residues long. Here the CDR3 DNA reads TGTGCCAGTAGTACGTCACCTTGGACAGGGAAAGGGTACGAGCAGTACTTC. Translating gives CASSTSPWTGKGYEQYF. Full variable domain (remainder filled in from reference TRBV19 and TRBJ2-7): DGGITQSPKYLFRKEGQNVTLSCEQNLNHDAMYWYRQDPGQGLRLIYYSQIVNDFQKGDIAEGYSVSREKKESFPLTVTSAQKNPTAFYLCASSTSPWTGKGYEQYFGPGTRLTVT.

The chain employs TRBV19 and TRBJ2-1, with TRBD1 identical over 9 bases. With V trimmed by 5 bases and J by 0 bases, 11 bases remained unmatched. CDR3 length: 18 amino acids. CDR1 is LNHDA, CDR2 SQIVND, per germline (reference sequence). This chain's CDR3 is CASSGRTGEFGSYNEQFF. The CDR3 DNA sequence: TGTGCCAGTAGTGGCAGGACAGGGGAGTTTGGCTCCTACAATGAGCAGTTCTTC.

The genes are TRBV15 and TRBJ2-5; D unresolved. Germline CDR1 is LNHNV and CDR2 is YYDKDF (reference sequence). This CDR3 comprises 16 residues. Trimming left V 0 bases short and J 2 bases short, with 13 bases between. The CDR3 DNA reads as TGTGCCACCAGCAGAGAGCCCCCTACGAGGCAAGAGACCCAGTACTTC. This codes for CATSREPPTRQETQYF.

The V call is TRBV5-4, the J call TRBJ2-5, with D possibly TRBD2 on 6 matching bases. The ends were cut back, 4 bases at V and 4 bases at J, with 17 bases in the middle. Germline-derived CDR1 and CDR2 are SGHNT and YYREEE (reference sequence). This CDR3 is built from 15 residues. CDR3 region: CASSARDAGGETQYF. For the CDR3, the DNA is TGTGCCAGCAGCGCCCGGGACGCCGGGGGAGAGACCCAGTACTTC.

V and J are TRBV2 and TRBJ2-2, with D perhaps matching TRBD1 (5 bases). Germline CDR1 reads SNHLY; CDR2 reads FYNNEI. The CDR3 is 14 amino acids. V shed 3 bases and J shed 3 bases, with 8 bases lying between them. The CDR3 here is CASSDGQYTGELFF. The CDR3 DNA sequence: TGTGCCAGCAGTGACGGACAATACACCGGGGAGCTGTTTTTT.

The chain combines TRBV4-1 with TRBJ2-3, with 10 bases matching TRBD2. After removal of 1 base from V and 4 bases from J, the junction contained 5 bases not matched to a gene. Germline lookup yields CDR1 MGHRA and CDR2 YSYEKL. The CDR3 consists of 16 residues. CDR3 amino acids: CASSQGASGGPDTQYF. Written as DNA, the CDR3 is TGCGCCAGCAGCCAAGGGGCTAGCGGGGGTCCAGATACGCAGTATTTT.

The DNA for the CDR3 is TGTGCCAGCAGCTTAATCTCCGGGGGGGCCACAGATACGCAGTATTTT. Its protein product is CASSLISGGATDTQYF. V and J are TRBV7-2 and TRBJ2-3, with TRBD2 identical over 8 bases. This CDR3 is built from 16 residues. With V trimmed by 2 bases and J by 2 bases, 6 bases remained unmatched. Germline loops: CDR1 SGHTA, CDR2 FQGNSA.

The chain couples TRBV18 to TRBJ2-7; no reliable D call. This CDR3 is 12 amino acids long. Per the germline V gene, CDR1 is KGHSH and CDR2 is LQKENI. The germline V and J ends were trimmed by 4 bases and 3 bases, with 7 bases remaining between them. The CDR3 here is CASSLEVYEQYF. The CDR3 DNA reads as TGTGCCAGCTCACTTGAGGTCTACGAGCAGTACTTC.

The rearrangement joins TRBV6-1 to TRBJ1-1; D uncertain. The CDR3 runs 12 residues. With 4 bases removed from V and 4 bases from J, the gap between germline ends came to 7 bases. The germline CDR1 and CDR2 sequences are MNHNS and SASEGT. CDR3 DNA sequence: TGTGCCAGCAGTGCCCGGTCCACTGAAGCTTTCTTT. Translating it yields CASSARSTEAFF.

A single count supports this clone. This chain links TRBV6-5 with TRBJ2-1; 10 positions match TRBD2. CDR1 and CDR2 from the germline V gene are MNHEY and SVGAGI. This CDR3 contains 15 residues. J lost 10 bases, V lost 0 bases, and 6 bases had no gene match. The CDR3 loop is CASSYSTAGGGEQFF. The DNA of the CDR3 is TGTGCCAGCAGTTACTCGACAGCGGGAGGGGGGGAGCAGTTCTTC.

V usage is TRBV7-8 and J usage is TRBJ1-1; 8 nucleotides agree with TRBD1. Germline V gene data show CDR1 as SGHVS and CDR2 as FQNEAQ. CDR3 length: 16 amino acids. V trimming: 1 base; J trimming: 8 bases; junction bases outside the gene matches: 12. In DNA form, the CDR3 reads TGTGCCAGCAGCTTAGGCAGGGGGCGACCCCCCCGCGAAGCTTTCTTT. Protein product: CASSLGRGRPPREAFF.

V gene TRBV28 combines with J gene TRBJ1-5, with 12 bases identical to TRBD1. V lost 7 bases, J lost 8 bases, and 12 bases stayed unmatched. Germline V gene lookup returns CDR1 MDHEN and CDR2 SYDVKM. The length of the CDR3 is 16 residues. The DNA of the CDR3 is TGTGCCAGCACGGAGGGGAGGGACAGGGGGCCGAAGCCCCAGCATTTT. This translates into CASTEGRDRGPKPQHF.

This chain connects TRBV19 to TRBJ2-3; no definite D call. The ends were cut back, 3 bases at V and 4 bases at J, with 14 bases in the middle. CDR1 and CDR2 from the germline V gene are LNHDA and SQIVND (reference sequence). CDR3 size: 15 residues. Here the CDR3 reads CASSMEEAGSDTQYF. The DNA for the CDR3 is TGTGCCAGTAGTATGGAAGAGGCCGGGTCAGATACGCAGTATTTT.

This sequence joins TRBV28 and TRBJ2-7, with 9 bases identical to TRBD2. This CDR3 is 14 amino acids long. Trimming cost V 3 bases and J 6 bases; bases outside gene matches: 6. Germline V lookup: CDR1 MDHEN, CDR2 SYDVKM. The CDR3: CASSFGGRVPEQYF. The CDR3 nucleotides are TGTGCCAGCAGTTTTGGCGGGAGGGTCCCCGAGCAGTACTTC.

The chain couples TRBV5-1 to TRBJ1-5, with D perhaps matching TRBD1 (5 bases). V was clipped by 3 bases and J by 2 bases, with 9 bases between them. CDR1 and CDR2 from the germline V gene are SGHRS and YFSETQ. This CDR3 is 14 amino acids long. CDR3: CASSYQGGNQPQHF. The CDR3 nucleotides are TGCGCCAGCAGCTACCAGGGTGGCAATCAGCCCCAGCATTTT.

The V gene is TRBV30, the J gene TRBJ1-2, with 7 bases aligning to TRBD1. V dropped 3 bases and J dropped 2; count of bases not matched to a gene: 3. Germline CDR1 reads GTSNPN; CDR2 reads SVGIG (reference sequence). CDR3 length: 13 residues. The CDR3 protein is CAWRVQGNYGYTF. The CDR3 DNA sequence: TGTGCCTGGAGGGTACAGGGGAACTATGGCTACACCTTC. The variable domain in full, with the rest retrieved from reference TRBV30 and TRBJ1-2, is SQTIHQWPATLVQPVGSPLSLECTVEGTSNPNLYWYRQAAGRGLQLLFYSVGIGQISSEVPQNLSASRPQDRQFILSSKKLLLSDSGFYLCAWRVQGNYGYTFGSGTRLTVV.

Worth noting for this clone: The sample contains more than one DNA sequence encoding this CDR3. The gene calls are TRBV20-1 and TRBJ1-3; D uncertain. CDR1 is DFQATT and CDR2 is SNEGSKA in the germline V gene (reference sequence). Between the trimmed V and J ends, which lost 3 bases and 4 bases, there was a span of 4 bases. The CDR3 runs 11 residues. This chain's CDR3 is CSARTGNTIYF. The DNA of the CDR3 is TGCAGTGCTAGGACAGGAAACACCATATATTTT.

The rearrangement links TRBV12-5 to TRBJ1-6; TRBD1 might be the D (6 bases). This CDR3 has 15 amino acids. CDR1 is LGHNT, CDR2 FRNRAP, per germline. The V end lost 4 bases, the J end lost 0 bases, and 7 bases lay between the germline ends. CDR3: CASGSDSSYNSPLHF. The CDR3 coding sequence is TGTGCTAGTGGTTCGGACAGCTCCTATAATTCACCCCTCCACTTT.

The chain links TRBV29-1 to TRBJ2-2; D gene ambiguous. The CDR3 is made up of 15 amino acids. The germline CDR1 and CDR2 sequences are SQVTM and ANQGSEA. Deletions cut 6 bases from V and 0 bases from J, with 14 bases between. In DNA form, the CDR3 reads TGCAGCGTAGAGCTTCTGCGGCCGAACACCGGGGAGCTGTTTTTT. It codes for CSVELLRPNTGELFF.

Only a few counts were recorded for this clone. J is TRBJ1-5 and V is TRBV28; the D gene is possibly TRBD1 (5 bases). V shed 11 bases and J shed 7 bases, with 6 bases lying between them. CDR3 size: 9 residues. The germline V gene encodes CDR1 MDHEN and CDR2 SYDVKM. The CDR3 DNA follows: TGTGCCGGGGGGCAGCCCCAGCATTTT. This codes for CAGGQPQHF.

This clone was seen a few times. The chain joins TRBV5-6 to TRBJ1-2; TRBD1 matches 8 bases. Trimming cost V 2 bases and J 5 bases; bases outside gene matches: 8. Germline V gene data show CDR1 as SGHDT and CDR2 as YYEEEE. This CDR3 comprises 15 residues. CDR3 amino acids: CASSFGGQGLYGYTF. CDR3 DNA: TGTGCCAGCAGCTTTGGTGGACAGGGACTTTATGGCTACACCTTC.

The rearrangement joins TRBV12-5 to TRBJ2-1; TRBD2 matches 10 bases. This CDR3 is 17 amino acids long. Germline-derived CDR1 and CDR2 are LGHNT and FRNRAP. The J segment lost 2 bases and the V segment lost 8 bases, leaving 12 bases of the junction unmatched. CDR3 DNA: TGTGCTAGTCTGAGCGGGGGGGCCGTAAGGACCTACAATGAGCAGTTCTTC. Amino acids: CASLSGGAVRTYNEQFF.

The rearrangement joins TRBV5-6 to TRBJ2-2; a possible D gene is TRBD2 (6 bases). The CDR3 consists of 16 residues. Germline V gives CDR1 SGHDT, CDR2 YYEEEE. V was cut by 1 base and J by 4 bases, with 14 bases left in between. The CDR3 is CASSLRLVGGTGELFF. Here the CDR3 DNA reads TGTGCCAGCAGCTTGCGACTAGTTGGGGGCACCGGGGAGCTGTTTTTT.

This chain links TRBV11-2 with TRBJ2-3, with TRBD2 matching 16 bases. The CDR3 covers 18 residues. The V and J ends lost 5 bases and 4 bases, in that order; junction bases with no gene match: 9. Germline-derived CDR1 and CDR2 are SGHAT and FQNNGV. CDR3 amino acids: CASSPGTSGRARSDTQYF. CDR3 in DNA: TGTGCCAGCAGCCCCGGGACTAGCGGGAGGGCCAGGTCAGATACGCAGTATTTT. The variable domain in full, with the rest retrieved from reference TRBV11-2 and TRBJ2-3, is EAGVAQSPRYKIIEKRQSVAFWCNPISGHATLYWYQQILGQGPKLLIQFQNNGVVDDSQLPKDRFSAERLKGVDSTLKIQPAKLEDSAVYLCASSPGTSGRARSDTQYFGPGTRLTVL.

This clone was observed once. The V and J genes are TRBV6-5 and TRBJ2-5; TRBD2 matches at 8 bases. Germline V gives CDR1 MNHEY, CDR2 SVGAGI. With V trimmed by 6 bases and J by 4 bases, 4 bases remained unmatched. The CDR3 spans 13 residues. CDR3 protein: CASSRGGLETQYF. The CDR3 nucleotides are TGTGCCAGCAGCCGCGGGGGGCTAGAGACCCAGTACTTC.

J is TRBJ2-3 and V is TRBV7-9; D not resolved. There are 12 residues in the CDR3. V dropped 2 bases and J dropped 4 bases, with 4 bases sitting between them. Germline V gene sequence: CDR1 SEHNR, CDR2 FQNEAQ (reference sequence). The CDR3: CASSLLSDTQYF. CDR3 bases: TGTGCCAGCAGCTTACTCTCAGATACGCAGTATTTT.

The rearrangement uses TRBV5-6 and TRBJ2-5, with 9 bases matching TRBD2. V lost 2 bases, J lost 5 bases, and 10 bases stayed unmatched. There are 16 residues in the CDR3. Germline V CDR1 and CDR2: SGHDT, YYEEEE. This CDR3 reads CASSLFRGGALETQYF. In DNA form, the CDR3 reads TGTGCCAGCAGCTTATTTCGCGGGGGGGCCTTGGAGACCCAGTACTTC.